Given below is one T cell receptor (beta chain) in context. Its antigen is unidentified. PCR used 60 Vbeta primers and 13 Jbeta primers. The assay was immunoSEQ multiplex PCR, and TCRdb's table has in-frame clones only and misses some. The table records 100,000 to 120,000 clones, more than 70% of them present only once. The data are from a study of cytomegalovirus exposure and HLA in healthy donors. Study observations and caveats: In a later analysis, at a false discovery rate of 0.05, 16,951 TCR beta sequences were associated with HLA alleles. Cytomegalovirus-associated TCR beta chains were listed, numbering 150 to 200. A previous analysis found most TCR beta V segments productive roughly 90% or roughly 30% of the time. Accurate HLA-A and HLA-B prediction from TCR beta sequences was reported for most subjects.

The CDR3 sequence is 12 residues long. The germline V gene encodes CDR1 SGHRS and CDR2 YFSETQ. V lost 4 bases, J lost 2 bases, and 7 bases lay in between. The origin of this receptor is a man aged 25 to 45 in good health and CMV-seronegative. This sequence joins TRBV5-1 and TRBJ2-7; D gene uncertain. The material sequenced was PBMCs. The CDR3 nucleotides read TGCGCCAGCAGCCTTGACACCTACGAGCAGTACTTC. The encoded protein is CASSLDTYEQYF.